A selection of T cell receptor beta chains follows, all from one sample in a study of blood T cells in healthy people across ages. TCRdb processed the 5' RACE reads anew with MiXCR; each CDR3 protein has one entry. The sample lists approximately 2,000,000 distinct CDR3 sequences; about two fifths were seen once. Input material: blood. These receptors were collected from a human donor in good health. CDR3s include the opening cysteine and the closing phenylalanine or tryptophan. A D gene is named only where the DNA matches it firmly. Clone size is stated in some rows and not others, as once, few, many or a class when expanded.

CDR3: CASSTSPNTEAFF
DNA: TGTGCCAGCAGCACCAGCCCGAACACTGAAGCTTTCTTT
J: TRBJ1-1
length: 13
V: TRBV7-9
size: .
D: .

CDR3: CAGSYGQLDGYTF
DNA: TGTGCCGGCAGTTACGGACAGTTGGATGGCTACACCTTC
J: TRBJ1-2
length: 13
V: TRBV12-3/TRBV12-4
size: .
D: .

CDR3: CSASNRGGKLFF
DNA: TGCAGTGCTAGCAACAGGGGCGGAAAACTGTTTTTT
J: TRBJ1-4
length: 12
V: TRBV20-1
size: .
D: TRBD1

CDR3: CASSPRDSFLEQFF
DNA: TGTGCCAGCAGCCCCCGAGACTCCTTTTTGGAGCAGTTCTTC
J: TRBJ2-1
length: 14
V: TRBV4-2
size: .
D: .

CDR3: CASSLVWLGQSNSPLHF
DNA: TGTGCCAGCAGTTTAGTTTGGTTGGGACAGTCAAATTCACCCCTCCACTTT
J: TRBJ1-6
length: 17
V: TRBV12-3/TRBV12-4
size: .
D: TRBD1

CDR3: CASSLSGTNPNTQYF
DNA: TGCGCCAGCAGCCTGTCCGGGACTAACCCTAATACGCAGTATTTT
J: TRBJ2-3
length: 15
V: TRBV5-1
size: few
D: TRBD2

CDR3: CSAVQRRGLPTYEQYF
DNA: TGCAGTGCGGTTCAACGAAGGGGACTACCTACCTACGAGCAGTACTTC
J: TRBJ2-7
length: 16
V: TRBV20-1
size: .
D: TRBD2

CDR3: CSANIRDSPRNEQFF
DNA: TGCAGCGCAAATATCCGGGACTCCCCGAGGAATGAGCAGTTCTTC
J: TRBJ2-1
length: 15
V: TRBV29-1
size: few
D: .

CDR3: CASSLWGRRNYGYTF
DNA: TGTGCCAGCAGTTTATGGGGGCGTCGGAACTATGGCTACACCTTC
J: TRBJ1-2
length: 15
V: TRBV12-3/TRBV12-4
size: .
D: .

CDR3: CASSFYGASTDTQYF
DNA: TGTGCCAGCAGCTTTTACGGGGCTAGCACAGATACGCAGTATTTT
J: TRBJ2-3
length: 15
V: TRBV7-3
size: few
D: .

CDR3: CASSLGDRGPEKLFF
DNA: TGCGCCAGCAGCTTAGGGGACAGGGGACCTGAAAAACTGTTTTTT
J: TRBJ1-4
length: 15
V: TRBV5-1
size: .
D: TRBD1

CDR3: CATSRDWGQETQYF
DNA: TGTGCCACCAGCAGAGATTGGGGGCAGGAGACCCAGTACTTC
J: TRBJ2-5
length: 14
V: TRBV15
size: .
D: .

CDR3: CASSLRGGQGYSYEQYF
DNA: TGTGCCAGCAGCTTAAGGGGGGGACAGGGGTACTCCTACGAGCAGTACTTC
J: TRBJ2-7
length: 17
V: TRBV7-2
size: few
D: TRBD1

CDR3: CASSRQGGREQFF
DNA: TGTGCCAGCAGTCGACAGGGGGGGCGTGAGCAGTTCTTC
J: TRBJ2-1
length: 13
V: TRBV12-3/TRBV12-4
size: .
D: TRBD1

CDR3: CASTTGNTEAFF
DNA: TGTGCCAGCACGACAGGGAACACTGAAGCTTTCTTT
J: TRBJ1-1
length: 12
V: TRBV3-1
size: few
D: .

CDR3: CSVETGTDLYGYTF
DNA: TGCAGCGTTGAAACTGGGACAGACCTCTATGGCTACACCTTC
J: TRBJ1-2
length: 14
V: TRBV29-1
size: few
D: TRBD1

CDR3: CASSLLTGSDGYTF
DNA: TGTGCCAGCAGTTTGTTGACGGGGTCGGATGGCTACACCTTC
J: TRBJ1-2
length: 14
V: TRBV28
size: .
D: .

CDR3: CSAFPTSYRYNEQFF
DNA: TGCAGTGCTTTCCCGACTAGCTACCGGTACAATGAGCAGTTCTTC
J: TRBJ2-1
length: 15
V: TRBV20-1
size: few
D: TRBD2

CDR3: CSVEGDGGRGEQYF
DNA: TGCAGCGTTGAGGGCGACGGGGGGCGAGGGGAGCAGTACTTC
J: TRBJ2-7
length: 14
V: TRBV29-1
size: .
D: .

CDR3: CASSLVRLNNEQFF
DNA: TGCGCCAGCAGCTTGGTCAGGCTTAACAATGAGCAGTTCTTC
J: TRBJ2-1
length: 14
V: TRBV5-1
size: .
D: .

CDR3: CSVRGTGSGYEQYF
DNA: TGCAGCGTTCGTGGGACAGGGTCGGGGTACGAGCAGTACTTC
J: TRBJ2-7
length: 14
V: TRBV29-1
size: .
D: TRBD1

CDR3: CSASPQTGTDYDYTF
DNA: TGCAGTGCTAGCCCGCAGACCGGGACAGACTATGACTACACCTTC
J: TRBJ1-2
length: 15
V: TRBV20-1
size: .
D: TRBD1

CDR3: CSATRQGNEQYF
DNA: TGCAGTGCCACAAGACAGGGGAACGAGCAGTACTTC
J: TRBJ2-7
length: 12
V: TRBV20-1
size: .
D: TRBD1

CDR3: CASSLSLQAGELFF
DNA: TGTGCCAGCAGCCTATCCCTACAGGCCGGGGAGCTGTTTTTT
J: TRBJ2-2
length: 14
V: TRBV7-3
size: .
D: .

CDR3: CASSQGPRGTGELFF
DNA: TGCGCCAGCAGCCAAGGCCCCAGGGGAACCGGGGAGCTGTTTTTT
J: TRBJ2-2
length: 15
V: TRBV4-3
size: .
D: .

CDR3: CASSPGTDSTYEQYF
DNA: TGTGCCAGCAGCCCAGGGACAGACTCTACCTACGAGCAGTACTTC
J: TRBJ2-7
length: 15
V: TRBV7-2
size: few
D: TRBD1

CDR3: CASSPAGSATEAFF
DNA: TGTGCCAGCTCACCTGCAGGGTCGGCGACTGAAGCTTTCTTT
J: TRBJ1-1
length: 14
V: TRBV18
size: few
D: .

CDR3: CASSQDPHTLEVYTF
DNA: TGCGCCAGCAGCCAAGATCCCCATACTTTAGAGGTTTACACCTTC
J: TRBJ1-2
length: 15
V: TRBV4-1
size: .
D: .

CDR3: CASSGLGAGEQYF
DNA: TGTGCCAGCTCAGGGCTCGGAGCGGGGGAGCAGTACTTC
J: TRBJ2-7
length: 13
V: TRBV18
size: .
D: TRBD2

CDR3: CSVSAIQGPNEKLFF
DNA: TGCAGCGTTTCGGCCATACAGGGCCCTAATGAAAAACTGTTTTTT
J: TRBJ1-4
length: 15
V: TRBV29-1
size: .
D: .

CDR3: CASSRGTGHMNTEAFF
DNA: TGTGCCAGCAGTAGAGGGACAGGACATATGAACACTGAAGCTTTCTTT
J: TRBJ1-1
length: 16
V: TRBV12-3/TRBV12-4
size: .
D: TRBD1

CDR3: CAVLGLAGGMYEQYF
DNA: TGTGCCGTGCTGGGACTAGCGGGGGGTATGTACGAGCAGTACTTC
J: TRBJ2-7
length: 15
V: TRBV6-5
size: .
D: TRBD2

CDR3: CASSPDLQGTPLQETQYF
DNA: TGTGCCAGCAGCCCTGATTTACAGGGTACACCATTACAAGAGACCCAGTACTTC
J: TRBJ2-5
length: 18
V: TRBV5-8
size: .
D: .

CDR3: CASSFYQNEQYF
DNA: TGTGCCAGCAGTTTTTATCAGAACGAGCAGTACTTC
J: TRBJ2-7
length: 12
V: TRBV12-3/TRBV12-4
size: .
D: .

CDR3: CASSEAIRGDYGYTF
DNA: TGTGCCAGCAGTGAAGCGATCCGGGGCGACTATGGCTACACCTTC
J: TRBJ1-2
length: 15
V: TRBV6-1
size: .
D: .

CDR3: CSLDLGPTANEQFF
DNA: TGCAGCCTTGATCTCGGGCCGACGGCCAATGAGCAGTTCTTC
J: TRBJ2-1
length: 14
V: TRBV29-1
size: .
D: .

CDR3: CASSLGDGSDTQYF
DNA: TGTGCCAGCAGTTTAGGGGACGGTTCAGATACGCAGTATTTT
J: TRBJ2-3
length: 14
V: TRBV27
size: few
D: .

CDR3: CATSREKGAAKYF
DNA: TGTGCCACCAGCAGAGAAAAGGGAGCGGCAAAGTACTTC
J: TRBJ2-4
length: 13
V: TRBV15
size: .
D: .

CDR3: CSVVTGTAEEQFF
DNA: TGCAGCGTTGTTACCGGGACAGCCGAAGAGCAGTTCTTC
J: TRBJ2-1
length: 13
V: TRBV29-1
size: .
D: TRBD1

CDR3: CASSLGFGFPNEQYF
DNA: TGTGCCAGCAGCTTAGGATTCGGGTTTCCGAACGAGCAGTACTTC
J: TRBJ2-7
length: 15
V: TRBV7-2
size: many
D: .

CDR3: CASSFTGTMIGAFF
DNA: TGTGCCAGCAGCTTTACCGGGACAATGATCGGAGCTTTCTTT
J: TRBJ1-1
length: 14
V: TRBV7-2
size: few
D: .

CDR3: CASSPTGSGGRIHNEQFF
DNA: TGTGCCAGCAGTCCGACCGGGAGCGGGGGGCGAATCCACAATGAGCAGTTCTTC
J: TRBJ2-1
length: 18
V: TRBV27
size: .
D: TRBD2

CDR3: CASSLYYGQNTEAFF
DNA: TGTGCCAGCAGCTTGTACTACGGACAGAACACTGAAGCTTTCTTT
J: TRBJ1-1
length: 15
V: TRBV5-5
size: .
D: .

CDR3: CASSLAVANYGYTF
DNA: TGCGCCAGCAGCTTGGCTGTAGCTAACTATGGCTACACCTTC
J: TRBJ1-2
length: 14
V: TRBV7-2
size: many
D: .

CDR3: CASSSTGRNEKLFF
DNA: TGTGCCAGCAGTTCGACAGGGAGGAATGAAAAACTGTTTTTT
J: TRBJ1-4
length: 14
V: TRBV2
size: .
D: TRBD1

CDR3: CASSQKGVEQFF
DNA: TGTGCCAGCAGCCAGAAGGGGGTTGAGCAGTTCTTC
J: TRBJ2-1
length: 12
V: TRBV11-3
size: .
D: .

CDR3: CASRPDRVSYNEQFF
DNA: TGTGCCAGCAGGCCAGACAGGGTCTCCTACAATGAGCAGTTCTTC
J: TRBJ2-1
length: 15
V: TRBV7-8
size: .
D: TRBD1

CDR3: CASSLPSSGTGESEQYF
DNA: TGCGCCAGCAGCTTACCCTCTTCCGGGACAGGGGAAAGCGAGCAGTACTTC
J: TRBJ2-7
length: 17
V: TRBV5-1
size: .
D: TRBD1

CDR3: CSVESASGGGTDTQYF
DNA: TGCAGCGTTGAATCCGCCAGCGGGGGAGGAACAGATACGCAGTATTTT
J: TRBJ2-3
length: 16
V: TRBV29-1
size: .
D: TRBD2

CDR3: CASSQERVGGYGYTF
DNA: TGCGCCAGCAGCCAAGAGCGGGTAGGGGGCTATGGCTACACCTTC
J: TRBJ1-2
length: 15
V: TRBV4-3
size: .
D: .